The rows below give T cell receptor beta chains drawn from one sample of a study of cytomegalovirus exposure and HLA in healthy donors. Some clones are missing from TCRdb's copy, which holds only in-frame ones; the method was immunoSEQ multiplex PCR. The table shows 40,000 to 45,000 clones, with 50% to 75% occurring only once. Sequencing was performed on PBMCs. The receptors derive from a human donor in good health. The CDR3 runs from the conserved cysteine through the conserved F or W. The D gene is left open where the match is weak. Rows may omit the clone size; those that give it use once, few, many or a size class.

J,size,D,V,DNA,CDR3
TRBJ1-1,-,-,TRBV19,TGTGCCAGTAGTATTTGGCAGTCGAACACTGAAGCTTTCTTT,CASSIWQSNTEAFF
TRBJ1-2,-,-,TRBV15,TGTGCCACCAGTATGGACAGAGCTAACTATGGCTACACCTTC,CATSMDRANYGYTF
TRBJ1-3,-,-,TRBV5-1,TGCGCCAGCACGGTGGGGCCAGGGTATGGAAACACCATATATTTT,CASTVGPGYGNTIYF
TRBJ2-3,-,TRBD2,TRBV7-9,TGTGCCAGCAGCCACGGACTAGCGGCCTTTGCAGATACGCAGTATTTT,CASSHGLAAFADTQYF
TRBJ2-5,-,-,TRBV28,TGTGCCAGCAGACGGGGACTTCAAGAGACCCAGTACTTC,CASRRGLQETQYF
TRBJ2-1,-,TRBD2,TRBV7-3,TGTGCCAGCAGCCCTAGCGGGGGGGCACGGGAGCAGTTCTTC,CASSPSGGAREQFF
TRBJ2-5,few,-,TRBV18,TGTGCCAGCTCACCACGAGGAGAGACCCAGTACTTC,CASSPRGETQYF
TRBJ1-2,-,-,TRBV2,TGTGCCAGCAGTGTTTCAGGGGCGGTAGCTAACTATGGCTACACCTTC,CASSVSGAVANYGYTF
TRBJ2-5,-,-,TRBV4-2,TGTGCCAGCAGCCAAGTGGGACAGCTCGGGGGAGAGACCCAGTACTTC,CASSQVGQLGGETQYF
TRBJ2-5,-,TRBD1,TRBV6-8,TGTGCCAGCAGTTACTCGTCGGGACAGGGGTTCCAAGAGACCCAGTACTTC,CASSYSSGQGFQETQYF
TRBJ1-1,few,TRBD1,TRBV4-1,TGCGCCAGCAGCCAAGACCCCGGGACAGGGGACACTGAAGCTTTCTTT,CASSQDPGTGDTEAFF
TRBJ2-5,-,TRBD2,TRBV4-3,TGCGCCAGCAGCCTACTAGCGGGGGAGCAAGAGACCCAGTACTTC,CASSLLAGEQETQYF
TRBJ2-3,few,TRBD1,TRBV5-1,TGCGCCAGCAGCAACCGGGACAGGGGAGGCGAGACGCAGTATTTT,CASSNRDRGGETQYF